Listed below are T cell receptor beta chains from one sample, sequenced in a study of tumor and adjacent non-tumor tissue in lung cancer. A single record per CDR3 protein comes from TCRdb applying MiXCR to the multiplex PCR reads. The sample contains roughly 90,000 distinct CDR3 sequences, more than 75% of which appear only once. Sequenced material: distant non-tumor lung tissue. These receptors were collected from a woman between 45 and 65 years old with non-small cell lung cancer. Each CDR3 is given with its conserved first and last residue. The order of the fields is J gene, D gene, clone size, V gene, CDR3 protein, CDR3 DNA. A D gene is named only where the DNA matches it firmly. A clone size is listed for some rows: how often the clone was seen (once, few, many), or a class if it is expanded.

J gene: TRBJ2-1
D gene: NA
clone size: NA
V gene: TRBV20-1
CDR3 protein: CGAPRDNSYNEQFF
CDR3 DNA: TGCGGTGCTCCCCGGGACAACTCCTATAATGAACAGTTCTTC

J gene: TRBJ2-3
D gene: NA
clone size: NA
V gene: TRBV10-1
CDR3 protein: CTSSETIGNTDTQYF
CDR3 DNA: TGCACCAGCAGTGAGACGATCGGAAACACAGATACGCAGTATTTT

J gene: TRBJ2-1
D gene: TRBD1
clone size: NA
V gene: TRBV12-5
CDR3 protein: CSSGLPGQGAHEQFF
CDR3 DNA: TGTTCTAGTGGTTTGCCGGGACAGGGGGCCCATGAGCAGTTCTTC

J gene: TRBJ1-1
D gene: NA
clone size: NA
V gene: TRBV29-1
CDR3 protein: CSILETSTEAFF
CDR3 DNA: TGCAGTATCCTTGAGACGAGCACTGAAGCTTTCTTT

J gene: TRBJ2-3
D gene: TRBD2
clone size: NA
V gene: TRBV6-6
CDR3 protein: CANTPGGHTGTQYF
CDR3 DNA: TGTGCCAACACTCCGGGAGGCCACACAGGTACGCAGTATTTT

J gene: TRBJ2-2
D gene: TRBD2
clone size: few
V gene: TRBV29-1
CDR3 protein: CSVGTSGSYGEPFF
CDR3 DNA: TGCAGCGTGGGGACTAGCGGGAGTTACGGGGAGCCGTTTTTC

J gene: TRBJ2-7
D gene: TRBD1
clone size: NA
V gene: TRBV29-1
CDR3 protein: CSVRDRGKYEQYF
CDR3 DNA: TGCAGCGTTCGGGACAGGGGGAAATACGAGCAGTACTTC

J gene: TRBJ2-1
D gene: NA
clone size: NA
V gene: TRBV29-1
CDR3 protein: CSVVQGVNNEQFF
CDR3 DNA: TGTAGCGTTGTTCAGGGCGTAAACAATGAGCAGTTCTTC

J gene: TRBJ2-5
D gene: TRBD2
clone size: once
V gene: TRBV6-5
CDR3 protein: CASSLSPGTSGKESQYF
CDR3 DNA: TGTGCCAGCAGTTTATCTCCCGGGACTAGCGGGAAGGAGAGCCAGTATTTC

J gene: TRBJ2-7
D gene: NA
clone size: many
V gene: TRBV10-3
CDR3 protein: CAISESYSPRPSYEQYF
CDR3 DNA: TGTGCCATCAGTGAGTCTTATTCTCCTAGACCTTCCTACGAGCAGTACTTC

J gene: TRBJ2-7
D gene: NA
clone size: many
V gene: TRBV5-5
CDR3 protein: CASSLQGTFYEQYF
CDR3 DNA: TGTGCCAGCAGCCTCCAGGGAACCTTCTACGAGCAGTACTTC

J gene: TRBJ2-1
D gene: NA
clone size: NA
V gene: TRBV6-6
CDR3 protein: CAGRPRHLFNEQFF
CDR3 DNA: TGTGCCGGCAGGCCTCGACATCTTTTCAATGAGCAGTTCTTC

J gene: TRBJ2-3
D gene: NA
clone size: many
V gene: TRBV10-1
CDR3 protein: CASSVEESDTQYF
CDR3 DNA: TGCGCCAGCAGTGTAGAGGAGTCAGATACGCAGTATTTT

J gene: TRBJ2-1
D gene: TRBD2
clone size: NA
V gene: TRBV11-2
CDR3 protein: CASSPTSGGAGSYNEQLF
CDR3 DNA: TGTGCCAGCAGCCCCACTAGCGGGGGGGCCGGGTCCTACAATGAGCAGTTATTC

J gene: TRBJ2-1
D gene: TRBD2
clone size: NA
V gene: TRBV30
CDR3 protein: CAWSTGLAGFSYSEQFF
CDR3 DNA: TGTGCTTGGAGTACCGGACTAGCTGGTTTCTCCTACAGTGAGCAGTTCTTC

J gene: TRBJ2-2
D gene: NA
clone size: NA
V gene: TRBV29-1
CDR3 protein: CSVQGLGVIGELFF
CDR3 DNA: TGCAGCGTGCAAGGACTGGGTGTCATCGGGGAGCTGTTTTTT

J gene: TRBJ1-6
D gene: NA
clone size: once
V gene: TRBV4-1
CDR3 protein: CASNQEPVASHLHF
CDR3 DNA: TGCGCCAGCAACCAAGAGCCAGTGGCTTCACACCTCCACTTT

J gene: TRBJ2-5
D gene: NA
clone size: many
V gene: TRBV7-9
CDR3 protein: CASNPPKLQETQYF
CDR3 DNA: TGTGCCAGCAATCCACCGAAACTCCAAGAGACCCAGTACTTC

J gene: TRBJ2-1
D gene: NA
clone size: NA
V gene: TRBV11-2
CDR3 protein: CASSLGAGGEQFF
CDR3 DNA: TGTGCTAGCAGCTTAGGGGCAGGCGGCGAGCAGTTCTTT

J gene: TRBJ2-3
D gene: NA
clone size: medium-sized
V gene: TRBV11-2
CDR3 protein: CASSILSDTQYF
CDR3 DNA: TGTGCCAGCAGCATTCTCTCAGATACGCAGTATTTT

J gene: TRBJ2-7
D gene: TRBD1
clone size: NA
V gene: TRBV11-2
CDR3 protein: CDSSLLGDSYEQYF
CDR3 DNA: TGTGACAGCAGCTTACTTGGGGACAGCTACGAGCAGTACTTC

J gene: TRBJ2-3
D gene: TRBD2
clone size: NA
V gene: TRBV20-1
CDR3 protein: CSARDSVGGADRQYF
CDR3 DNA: TGCAGTGCTAGAGACTCAGTGGGAGGGGCAGATAGGCAGTATTTT

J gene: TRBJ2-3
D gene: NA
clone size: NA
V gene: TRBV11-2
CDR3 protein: CANSLWSDDTQYF
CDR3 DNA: TGTGCCAACAGTTTATGGTCGGATGATACGCAGTATTTT

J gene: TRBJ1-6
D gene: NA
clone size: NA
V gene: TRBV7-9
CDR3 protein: CTSSIHGSDNSPLHF
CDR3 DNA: TGTACCAGCAGCATACATGGATCTGATAATTCACCCCTCCACTTT

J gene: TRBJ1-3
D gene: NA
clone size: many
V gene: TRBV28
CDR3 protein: CAAMGQGEPSGNTIYF
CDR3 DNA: TGTGCCGCCATGGGGCAGGGCGAACCCTCTGGAAACACCATATATTTT

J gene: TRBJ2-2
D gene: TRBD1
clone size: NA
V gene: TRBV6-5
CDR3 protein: CASSRFTRTGTGELFF
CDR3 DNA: TGTGCCAGCAGTCGATTTACCAGGACAGGGACCGGGGAGCTCTTTTTT

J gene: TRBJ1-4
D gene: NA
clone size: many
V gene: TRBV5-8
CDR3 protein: CASSLWVEKLFF
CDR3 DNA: TGTGCCAGCAGCTTGTGGGTTGAAAAACTGTTTTTT

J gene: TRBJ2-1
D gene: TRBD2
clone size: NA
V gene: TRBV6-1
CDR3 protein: CATLAGVSSYNEHFF
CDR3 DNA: TGTGCCACTCTAGCGGGGGTGAGCTCTTACAATGAGCATTTCTTC

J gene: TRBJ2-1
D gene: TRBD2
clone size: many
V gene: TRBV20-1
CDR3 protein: CSAEPHRLAGGPGEQFF
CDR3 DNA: TGCAGTGCTGAACCCCACCGACTAGCGGGAGGGCCCGGGGAGCAGTTCTTC

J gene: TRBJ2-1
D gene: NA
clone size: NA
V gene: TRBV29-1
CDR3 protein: CSARKRVGGEQFF
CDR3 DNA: TGCAGCGCCAGGAAGCGTGTGGGAGGTGAGCAGTTCTTC

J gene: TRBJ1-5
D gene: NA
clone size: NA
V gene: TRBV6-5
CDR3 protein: CASSYSGREGQPQHF
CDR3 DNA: TGTGCCAGTAGTTACTCAGGCAGGGAAGGCCAGCCCCAGCATTTT

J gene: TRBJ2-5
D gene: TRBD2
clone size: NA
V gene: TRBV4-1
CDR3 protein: CASSQAERDEETQYF
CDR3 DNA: TGTGCCAGCAGCCAAGCGGAGCGGGATGAGGAGACCCAGTACTTC

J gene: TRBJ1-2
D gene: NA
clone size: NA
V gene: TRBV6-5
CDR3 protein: CASNSGQSGSDYGYTF
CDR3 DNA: TGTGCCAGCAATTCCGGACAGAGCGGATCTGACTATGGCTACACCTTC

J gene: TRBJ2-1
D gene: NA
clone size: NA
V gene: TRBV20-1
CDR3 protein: CSAAPPGGGNNKQFF
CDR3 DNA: TGCAGTGCTGCGCCTCCCGGGGGTGGGAATAATAAGCAGTTCTTC

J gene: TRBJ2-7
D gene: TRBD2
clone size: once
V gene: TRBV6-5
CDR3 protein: CVSSYRLAGDEQCF
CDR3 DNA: TGTGTCAGCAGTTACCGACTAGCGGGAGACGAGCAGTGCTTC

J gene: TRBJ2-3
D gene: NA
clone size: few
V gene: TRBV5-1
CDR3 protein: CASTPTGRSTDTQYF
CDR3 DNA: TGCGCCAGCACCCCGACAGGGAGGAGCACAGATACGCAGTATTTT

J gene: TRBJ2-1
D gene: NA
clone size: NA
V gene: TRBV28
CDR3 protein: CAGSLYNKQFF
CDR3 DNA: TGTGCCGGCAGTCTTTACAATAAGCAGTTCTTC

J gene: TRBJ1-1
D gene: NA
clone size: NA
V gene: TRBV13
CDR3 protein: CASGLGHLYNEAFF
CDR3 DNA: TGTGCCAGCGGCTTGGGACACTTGTACAATGAAGCTTTCTTT

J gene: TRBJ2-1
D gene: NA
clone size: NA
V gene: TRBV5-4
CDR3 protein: CDSSLDSERMGDEQFF
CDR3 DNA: TGTGACAGCAGCTTAGACAGCGAGAGGATGGGGGATGAGCAGTTCTTC

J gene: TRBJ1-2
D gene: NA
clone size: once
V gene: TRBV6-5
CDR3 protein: CAILGNYGYSF
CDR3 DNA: TGTGCCATTCTCGGGAACTATGGCTACAGCTTC

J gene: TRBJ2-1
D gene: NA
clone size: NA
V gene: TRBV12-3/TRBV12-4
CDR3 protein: CDSSFDGWEQFF
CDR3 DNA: TGTGACAGCAGTTTCGATGGGTGGGAACAGTTCTTC

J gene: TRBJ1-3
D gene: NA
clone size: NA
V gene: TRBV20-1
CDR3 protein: CNARSPILNTMYF
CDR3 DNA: TGCAATGCTAGATCCCCGATCCTAAACACCATGTATTTT

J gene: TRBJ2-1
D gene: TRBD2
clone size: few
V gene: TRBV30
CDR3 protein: CAWSIGLAGFSYNEQFF
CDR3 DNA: TGTGCTTGGAGTATCGGACTAGCGGGTTTCTCCTACAATGAGCAGTTCTTC

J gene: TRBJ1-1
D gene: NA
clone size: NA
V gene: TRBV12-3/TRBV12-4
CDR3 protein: CAISLDGKRKAFF
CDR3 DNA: TGTGCCATCAGTTTGGACGGCAAGAGGAAAGCTTTCTTT

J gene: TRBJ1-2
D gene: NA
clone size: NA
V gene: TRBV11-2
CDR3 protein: CAIGPGEDYDYTF
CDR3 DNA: TGTGCCATTGGACCCGGGGAAGACTATGACTACACTTTC

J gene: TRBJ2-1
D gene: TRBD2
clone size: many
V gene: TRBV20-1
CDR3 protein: CSAGTSDYNEQFF
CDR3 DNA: TGCAGTGCTGGGACTAGCGACTACAATGAGCAGTTCTTC

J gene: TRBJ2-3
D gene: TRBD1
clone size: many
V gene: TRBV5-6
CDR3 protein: CASSMRTGLDTQYF
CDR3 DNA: TGTGCCAGCAGCATGAGGACAGGACTAGATACGCAGTATTTT

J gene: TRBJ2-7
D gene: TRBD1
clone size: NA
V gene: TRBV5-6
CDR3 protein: CASIPQGDSYEQYF
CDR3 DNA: TGTGCCAGCATCCCTCAGGGGGATTCCTACGAGCAGTACTTC

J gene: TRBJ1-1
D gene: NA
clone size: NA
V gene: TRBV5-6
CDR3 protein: CARSLVTGMNTEAFF
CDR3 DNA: TGTGCCAGGAGCTTGGTTACAGGTATGAACACTGAAGCTTTCTTT

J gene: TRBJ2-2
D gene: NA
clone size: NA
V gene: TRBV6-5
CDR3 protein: CASSPHRTSNTGEPFF
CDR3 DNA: TGTGCCAGCAGTCCCCATAGGACCTCGAACACCGGGGAGCCGTTTTTC

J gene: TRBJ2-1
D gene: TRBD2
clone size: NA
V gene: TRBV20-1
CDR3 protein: CSGRREDRNEQFF
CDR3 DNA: TGCAGTGGTAGGCGGGAGGATAGGAATGAGCAGTTCTTC

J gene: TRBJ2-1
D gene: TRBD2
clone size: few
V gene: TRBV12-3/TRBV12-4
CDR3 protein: CASNLGLESNEQFF
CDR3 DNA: TGTGCCAGTAATCTGGGACTAGAGAGCAATGAGCAGTTCTTC

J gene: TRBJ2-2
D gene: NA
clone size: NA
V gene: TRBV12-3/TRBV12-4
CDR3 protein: CVNRRQGTGELFF
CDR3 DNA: TGTGTCAACAGACGACAAGGTACCGGGGAGCTGTTTTTT